The next 8 T cell receptor beta chains were all read from a single sample in a study of CD8 T cells in Susac syndrome. cDNA came from about 0.46 to 1 ug RNA primed by random hexamers. TCRdb processed the immunoSEQ multiplex PCR reads anew with MiXCR; each CDR3 protein has one entry. The repertoire holds roughly 130,000 distinct CDR3 sequences, with 94% as singletons. Source material: CD4+ T cells from PBMCs. The receptor source for this set is a human donor with multiple sclerosis.

The rearrangement joins TRBV7-2 to TRBJ2-5; D may be TRBD2 (5 bases). The germline V and J ends were trimmed by 1 base and 1 base, with 13 bases remaining between them. This CDR3 spans 16 amino acids. CDR1 and CDR2 from the germline V gene are SGHTA and FQGNSA. The CDR3: CASSLVGGRRQETQYF. In DNA form, the CDR3 reads TGTGCCAGCAGCTTAGTAGGAGGACGGCGCCAAGAGACCCAGTACTTC.

V and J are TRBV12-3 or TRBV12-4 and TRBJ1-5; D is ambiguous. The V end was cut by 3 bases, the J end by 0 bases, with 9 bases between. This CDR3 region has 15 residues. The CDR3 here is CASSLAGISNQPQHF. Written as DNA, the CDR3 is TGTGCCAGCAGTTTGGCGGGGATTAGCAATCAGCCCCAGCATTTT.

The V call is TRBV9, the J call TRBJ1-2; TRBD1 is a possible D gene (6 bases). Trimming removed 6 bases at V and 5 bases at J, with 8 bases between. From germline, CDR1 is SGDLS and CDR2 YYNGEE. The CDR3 has 11 amino acids. The CDR3: CASNQGYGYTF. The CDR3 DNA reads TGTGCCAGCAACCAGGGGTATGGCTACACCTTC.

J is TRBJ2-5 and V is TRBV9; tentatively, D is TRBD2 (7 bases). This CDR3 spans 17 amino acids. Between the trimmed V and J ends, which lost 4 bases and 0 bases, there was a span of 19 bases. The germline V gene has CDR1 SGDLS and CDR2 YYNGEE. CDR3 residues: CASSSRGGSLYQETQYF. The CDR3 DNA reads TGTGCCAGCAGCTCGAGGGGGGGTTCTTTGTACCAAGAGACCCAGTACTTC.

This clonotype was recorded once. The chain has TRBV5-1 and TRBJ2-3; D gene unclear. The length of the CDR3 is 15 residues. The germline CDR1 and CDR2 sequences are SGHRS and YFSETQ. V was trimmed by 1 base and J by 0 bases, leaving 9 bases between them. CDR3 region: CASSLWAASTDTQYF. CDR3 nucleotides: TGCGCCAGCAGCTTGTGGGCAGCAAGCACAGATACGCAGTATTTT. Full variable domain (outside the CDR3, taken from reference TRBV5-1 and TRBJ2-3): KAGVTQTPRYLIKTRGQQVTLSCSPISGHRSVSWYQQTPGQGLQFLFEYFSETQRNKGNFPGRFSGRQFSNSRSEMNVSTLELGDSALYLCASSLWAASTDTQYFGPGTRLTVL.

CDR3: CASRHRTSGTYNEQFF. The CDR3 DNA reads as TGTGCCAGCAGGCACCGGACTAGCGGGACTTACAATGAGCAGTTCTTC. The chain recombines TRBV3-1 with TRBJ2-1; 12 nucleotides match TRBD2. Trimming cost V 6 bases and J 4 bases; bases outside gene matches: 7. Germline V gene sequence: CDR1 LGHDT, CDR2 YNNKEL (reference sequence). The CDR3 extends over 16 amino acids.

The chain has TRBV12-3 or TRBV12-4 and TRBJ2-3, with D perhaps TRBD1 (6 bases). The CDR3 length is 14 residues. V lost 5 bases and J 4 bases, leaving 13 bases between the germline ends. The CDR3 sequence is CASSANSGADTQYF. Written as DNA, the CDR3 is TGTGCCAGCAGTGCGAACTCAGGGGCAGATACGCAGTATTTT.

The chain uses TRBV18 and TRBJ1-2; perhaps TRBD1 as D (5 bases). Deletions cut 3 bases from V and 7 bases from J, with 24 bases between. The germline V gene has CDR1 KGHSH and CDR2 LQKENI. This CDR3 is 17 amino acids long. CDR3 coding DNA: TGTGCCAGCTCACCCTCGGCAGGAGCAGGGTCGGGAAGTGGCTACACCTTC. Translation gives CASSPSAGAGSGSGYTF.